The 5 T cell receptor beta chains reported below all come from one sample, sequenced in a study of cytomegalovirus exposure and HLA in healthy donors. With 60 Vbeta and 13 Jbeta primers, the PCR was carried out. The repertoire was sequenced with immunoSEQ multiplex PCR; TCRdb's copy has only in-frame clones and lacks some. The table includes about 150,000 clones, approximately 78% detected once. The specimen was PBMCs. The receptors originated from a male donor in good health and CMV-seronegative.

The sample holds one count of this clone. V is TRBV7-2 and J is TRBJ2-7, with 12 bases identical to TRBD1. Per germline, CDR1 SGHTA and CDR2 FQGNSA. The ends lost 5 bases at V and 5 bases at J; junction bases unmatched: 13. CDR3 size: 17 residues. As DNA, the CDR3 is TGTGCCAGCAGCAAGGTGGGGTCTGGGACAGGGGGCGACGAGCAGTACTTC. Protein sequence: CASSKVGSGTGGDEQYF.

Points on this clone: Other DNA sequences in the sample encode the same CDR3. CDR3 in DNA: TGTGCCAGCTCACGGCAGGGTAACACCGGGGAGCTGTTTTTT. It specifies CASSRQGNTGELFF. The chain combines TRBV18 with TRBJ2-2; TRBD1 might be the D (5 bases). This CDR3 region has 14 residues. Trimming cost V 4 bases and J 2 bases, with 8 bases left between them. Germline values: CDR1 KGHSH, CDR2 LQKENI.

The chain couples TRBV5-1 to TRBJ2-7; no clear D. The germline V gene has CDR1 SGHRS and CDR2 YFSETQ. V gave up 0 bases and J gave up 5 bases, with 15 bases separating them. The CDR3 is made up of 15 amino acids. The CDR3 sequence is CASSLGFVSRDEQYF. In DNA, the CDR3 is TGCGCCAGCAGCTTGGGATTTGTTAGTCGGGACGAGCAGTACTTC.

This clone appeared a single time. This sequence joins TRBV6-5 and TRBJ1-5, with D possibly matching TRBD1 (5 bases). Per the germline V gene, CDR1 is MNHEY and CDR2 is SVGAGI. CDR3 length: 13 amino acids. Trimming took 2 bases from V and 7 from J, leaving 9 bases between them. CDR3 protein: CASSYDSYQPQHF. DNA for the CDR3: TGTGCCAGCAGTTACGACAGCTACCAGCCCCAGCATTTT.

This clone was detected only once. The sample contains more than one DNA sequence encoding this CDR3. V usage is TRBV7-2 and J usage is TRBJ2-5, with 7 bases aligning to TRBD2. The CDR3 is 15 amino acids. Germline assignment: CDR1 SGHTA and CDR2 FQGNSA. The V segment lost 1 base and the J segment 3 bases; nucleotides outside the gene matches: 5. CDR3 DNA sequence: TGTGCCAGCAGCTTAGGCTCTAGCGGTGAAGAGACCCAGTACTTC. Its translation is CASSLGSSGEETQYF.